These 5 T cell receptor beta chains share one sample of origin, sequenced in a study of T cells expressing NK-cell markers. TCRdb reprocessed the 5' RACE reads and stores each CDR3 protein as one record, lacking DNA. The sample totals 500,000 or so distinct CDR3 sequences. The sequenced sample consisted of blood T cells: a sorted CD56 or NKG2C T cell subset, CD4+ or CD8+ T cells, or bulk PBMC T cells (not recorded which). The receptors shown here come from a man younger than 30 in good health.

The chain couples TRBV12-3 or TRBV12-4 to TRBJ2-3; TCRdb outputs TRBD2, but without DNA this stays unchecked. The CDR3 has 16 residues. This chain's CDR3 is CASSSLAGGPSDTQYF.

The gene calls are TRBV6-1 and TRBJ1-2; TCRdb's D call of TRBD1 is untestable without DNA. The germline V gene encodes CDR1 MNHNS and CDR2 SASEGT. There are 16 residues in the CDR3. CDR3: CASSKATVQGNYGYTF.

This chain connects TRBV2 to TRBJ1-4. The CDR3 spans 14 residues. The germline V gene encodes CDR1 SNHLY and CDR2 FYNNEI. The CDR3 here is CASSNSWFAEKLFF.

V is TRBV20-1 and J is TRBJ2-1; there is no DNA to check the TCRdb D call of TRBD2. CDR1 is DFQATT and CDR2 is SNEGSKA in the germline V gene (reference sequence). This CDR3 contains 17 residues. CDR3: CSAVPPVAGVLYNEQFF.

The chain carries TRBV5-1 and TRBJ2-1; the D call of TRBD2 rests on TCRdb alone, since no DNA is present to check it. From germline, CDR1 is SGHRS and CDR2 YFSETQ. The CDR3 extends over 14 amino acids. The CDR3 here is CASRPGLGYNEQFF. Supplemented by reference TRBV5-1 and TRBJ2-1, the full variable domain reads KAGVTQTPRYLIKTRGQQVTLSCSPISGHRSVSWYQQTPGQGLQFLFEYFSETQRNKGNFPGRFSGRQFSNSRSEMNVSTLELGDSALYLCASRPGLGYNEQFFGPGTRLTVL.